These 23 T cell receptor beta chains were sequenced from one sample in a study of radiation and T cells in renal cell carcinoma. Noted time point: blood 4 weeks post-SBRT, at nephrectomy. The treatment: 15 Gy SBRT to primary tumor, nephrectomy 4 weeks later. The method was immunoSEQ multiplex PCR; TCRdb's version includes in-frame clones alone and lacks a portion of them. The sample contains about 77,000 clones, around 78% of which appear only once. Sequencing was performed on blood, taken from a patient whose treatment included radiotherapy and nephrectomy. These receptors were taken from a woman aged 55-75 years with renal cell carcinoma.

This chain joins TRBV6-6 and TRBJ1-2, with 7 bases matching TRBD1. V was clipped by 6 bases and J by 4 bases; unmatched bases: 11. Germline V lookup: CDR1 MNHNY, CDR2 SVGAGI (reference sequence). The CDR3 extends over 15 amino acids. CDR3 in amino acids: CASSPGTANIYGYTF. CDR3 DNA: TGTGCCAGCAGCCCGGGGACAGCAAATATCTATGGCTACACCTTC.

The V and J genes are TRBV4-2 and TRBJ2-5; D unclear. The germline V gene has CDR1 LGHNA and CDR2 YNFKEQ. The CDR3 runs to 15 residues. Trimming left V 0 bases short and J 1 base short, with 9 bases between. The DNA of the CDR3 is TGTGCCAGCAGCCAAGATCTCCCATCCCAAGAGACCCAGTACTTC. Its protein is CASSQDLPSQETQYF.

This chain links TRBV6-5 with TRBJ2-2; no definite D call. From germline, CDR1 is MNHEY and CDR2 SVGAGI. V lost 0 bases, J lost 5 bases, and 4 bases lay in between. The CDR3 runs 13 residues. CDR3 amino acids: CASSYSLTGELFF. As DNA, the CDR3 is TGTGCCAGCAGTTACTCGCTAACCGGGGAGCTGTTTTTT.

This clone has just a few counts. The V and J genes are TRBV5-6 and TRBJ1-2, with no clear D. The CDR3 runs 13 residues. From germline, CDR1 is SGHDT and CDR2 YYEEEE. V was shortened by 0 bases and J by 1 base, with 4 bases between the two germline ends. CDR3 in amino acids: CASSLGNNYGYTF. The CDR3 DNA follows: TGTGCCAGCAGCTTGGGGAATAACTATGGCTACACCTTC. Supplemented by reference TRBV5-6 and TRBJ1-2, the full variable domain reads DAGVTQSPTHLIKTRGQQVTLRCSPKSGHDTVSWYQQALGQGPQFIFQYYEEEERQRGNFPDRFSGHQFPNYSSELNVNALLLGDSALYLCASSLGNNYGYTFGSGTRLTVV.

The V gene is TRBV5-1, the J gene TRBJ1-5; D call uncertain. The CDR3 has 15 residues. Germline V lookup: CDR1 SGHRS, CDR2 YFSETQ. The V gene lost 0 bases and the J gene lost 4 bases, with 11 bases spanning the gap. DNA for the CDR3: TGCGCCAGCAGCTTGGAAGGGCGCGGGAATCAGCCCCAGCATTTT. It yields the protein CASSLEGRGNQPQHF.

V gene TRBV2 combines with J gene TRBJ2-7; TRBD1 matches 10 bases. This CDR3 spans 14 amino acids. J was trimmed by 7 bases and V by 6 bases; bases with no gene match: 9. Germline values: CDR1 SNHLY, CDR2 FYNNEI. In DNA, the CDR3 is TGTGCCAGCAGCGGGACAGGGGTGTACGGGGAGCAGTACTTC. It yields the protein CASSGTGVYGEQYF.

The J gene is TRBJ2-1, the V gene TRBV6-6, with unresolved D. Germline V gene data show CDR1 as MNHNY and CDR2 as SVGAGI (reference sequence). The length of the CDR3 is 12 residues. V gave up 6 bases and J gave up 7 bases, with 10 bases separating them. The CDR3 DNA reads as TGTGCCAGCAGCCCCCTAGGAAATGAGCAGTTCTTC. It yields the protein CASSPLGNEQFF.

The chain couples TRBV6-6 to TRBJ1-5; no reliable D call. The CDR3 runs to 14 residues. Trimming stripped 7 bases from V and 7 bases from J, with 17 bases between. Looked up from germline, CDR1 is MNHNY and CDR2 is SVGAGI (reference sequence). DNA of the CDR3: TGTGCCAGCAAAAAGCGTGGGCCTAGGCAGCCCCAGCATTTT. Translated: CASKKRGPRQPQHF.

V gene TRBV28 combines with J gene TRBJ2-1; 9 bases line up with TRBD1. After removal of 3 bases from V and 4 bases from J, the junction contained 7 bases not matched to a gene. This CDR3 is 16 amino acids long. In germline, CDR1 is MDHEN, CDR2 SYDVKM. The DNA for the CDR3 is TGTGCCAGCAGTTTTATTTCGGGACAGGGATACAATGAGCAGTTCTTC. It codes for CASSFISGQGYNEQFF.

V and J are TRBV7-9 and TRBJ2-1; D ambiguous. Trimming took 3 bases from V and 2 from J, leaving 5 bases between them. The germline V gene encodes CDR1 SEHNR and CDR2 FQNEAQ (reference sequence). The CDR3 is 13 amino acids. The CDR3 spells CASSLGTYNEQFF. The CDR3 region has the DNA TGTGCCAGCAGCTTGGGAACCTACAATGAGCAGTTCTTC.

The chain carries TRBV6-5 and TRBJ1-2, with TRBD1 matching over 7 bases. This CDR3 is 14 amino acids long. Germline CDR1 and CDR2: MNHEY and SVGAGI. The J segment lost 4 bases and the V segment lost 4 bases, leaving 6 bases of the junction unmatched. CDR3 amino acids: CASSSGQLRYGYTF. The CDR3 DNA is TGTGCCAGCAGTTCGGGACAGCTACGCTATGGCTACACCTTC.

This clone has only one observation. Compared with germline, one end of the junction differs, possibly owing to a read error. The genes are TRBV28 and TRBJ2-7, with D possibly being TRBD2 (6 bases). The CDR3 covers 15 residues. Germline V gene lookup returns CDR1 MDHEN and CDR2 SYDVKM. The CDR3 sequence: CASSLWRAGRYEQYF. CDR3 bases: TGTGCCAGCAGCTTATGGAGGGCTGGTCGCTACGAGCAGTACTTC.

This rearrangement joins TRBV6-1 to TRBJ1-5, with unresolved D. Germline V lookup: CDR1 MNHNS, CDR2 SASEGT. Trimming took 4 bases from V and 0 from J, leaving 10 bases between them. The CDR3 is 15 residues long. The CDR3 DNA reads TGTGCCAGCAGTGTTGGAGCTAATAGCAATCAGCCCCAGCATTTT. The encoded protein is CASSVGANSNQPQHF.

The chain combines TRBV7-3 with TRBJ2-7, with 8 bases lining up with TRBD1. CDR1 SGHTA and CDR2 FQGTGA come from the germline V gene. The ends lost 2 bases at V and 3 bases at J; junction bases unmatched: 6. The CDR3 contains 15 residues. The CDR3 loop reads CASSLDRGEIYEQYF. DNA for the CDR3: TGTGCCAGCAGCTTAGACAGGGGCGAAATCTACGAGCAGTACTTC.

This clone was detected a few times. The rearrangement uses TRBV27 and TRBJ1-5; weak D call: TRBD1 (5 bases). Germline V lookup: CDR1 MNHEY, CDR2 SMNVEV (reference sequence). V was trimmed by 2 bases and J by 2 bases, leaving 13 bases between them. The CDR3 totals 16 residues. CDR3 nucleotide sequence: TGTGCCAGCAGTTTAGGAGTGGGGCAGGGCAATCAGCCCCAGCATTTT. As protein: CASSLGVGQGNQPQHF.

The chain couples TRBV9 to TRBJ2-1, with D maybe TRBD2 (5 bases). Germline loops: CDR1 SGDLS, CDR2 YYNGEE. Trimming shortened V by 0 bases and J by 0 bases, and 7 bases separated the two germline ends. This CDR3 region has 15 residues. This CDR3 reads CASSVAGFSYNEQFF. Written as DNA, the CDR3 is TGTGCCAGCAGCGTAGCGGGGTTCTCCTACAATGAGCAGTTCTTC.

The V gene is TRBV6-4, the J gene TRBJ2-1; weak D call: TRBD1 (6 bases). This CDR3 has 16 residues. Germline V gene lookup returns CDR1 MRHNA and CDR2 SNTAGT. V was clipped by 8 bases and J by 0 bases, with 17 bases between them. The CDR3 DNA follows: TGTGCCAGCTCAGACAGGCCGTTTAGCTCCTACAATGAGCAGTTCTTC. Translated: CASSDRPFSSYNEQFF.

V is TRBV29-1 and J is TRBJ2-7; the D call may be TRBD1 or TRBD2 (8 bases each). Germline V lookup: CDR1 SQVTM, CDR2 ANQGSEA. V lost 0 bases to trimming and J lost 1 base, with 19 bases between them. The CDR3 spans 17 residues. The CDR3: CSVEDRGQAGESYEQYF. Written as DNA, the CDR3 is TGCAGCGTTGAAGACAGGGGGCAAGCGGGAGAGTCCTACGAGCAGTACTTC.

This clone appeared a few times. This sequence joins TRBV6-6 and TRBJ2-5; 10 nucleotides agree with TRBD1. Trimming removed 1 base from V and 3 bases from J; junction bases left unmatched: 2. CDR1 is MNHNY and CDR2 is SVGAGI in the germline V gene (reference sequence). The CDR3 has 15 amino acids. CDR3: CASSYLTGGKETQYF. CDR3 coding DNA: TGTGCCAGCAGTTACTTGACAGGGGGCAAAGAGACCCAGTACTTC.

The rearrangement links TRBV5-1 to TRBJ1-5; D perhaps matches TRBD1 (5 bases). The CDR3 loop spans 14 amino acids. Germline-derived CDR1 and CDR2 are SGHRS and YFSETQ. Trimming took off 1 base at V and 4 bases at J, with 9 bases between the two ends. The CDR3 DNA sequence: TGCGCCAGCAGCTTGACAGGACTAAATCAGCCCCAGCATTTT. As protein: CASSLTGLNQPQHF.

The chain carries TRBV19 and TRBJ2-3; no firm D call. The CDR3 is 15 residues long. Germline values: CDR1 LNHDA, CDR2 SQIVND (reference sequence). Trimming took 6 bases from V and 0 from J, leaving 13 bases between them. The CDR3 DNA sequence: TGTGCCAGTAGCGTGGGTCAAGCTAGCACAGATACGCAGTATTTT. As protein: CASSVGQASTDTQYF.

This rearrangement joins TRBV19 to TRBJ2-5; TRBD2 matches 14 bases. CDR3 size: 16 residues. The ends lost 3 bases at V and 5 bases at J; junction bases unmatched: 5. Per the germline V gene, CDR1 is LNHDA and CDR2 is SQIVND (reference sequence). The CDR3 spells CASSMGLAGDAETQYF. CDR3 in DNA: TGTGCCAGTAGTATGGGACTAGCGGGGGATGCGGAGACCCAGTACTTC.

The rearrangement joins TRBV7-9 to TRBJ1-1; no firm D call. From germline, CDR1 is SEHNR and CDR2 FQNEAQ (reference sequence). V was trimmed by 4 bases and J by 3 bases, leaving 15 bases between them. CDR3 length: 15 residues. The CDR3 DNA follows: TGTGCCAGCAGCTCCCGAGCGGTTGGGGACACTGAAGCTTTCTTT. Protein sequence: CASSSRAVGDTEAFF.